This entry describes one T cell receptor (beta chain). Its antigen target is currently unknown. No base quality information exists; no much larger clone differs at one position. TCRbeta CDR3 regions were amplified from genomic DNA using the immunoSEQ Assay, a bias-controlled multiplex PCR. Per the original workflow: The number of nucleated cells in each sample was estimated by amplification of reference gene primers within the assay. To quantify the absolute abundance of each unique TCRbeta CDR3 rearrangement, sequence reads were collapsed and filtered. For each sample, productive Simpson clonality was calculated as the square root of Simpson's diversity index over productive rearrangements. TCRdb took this table from immuneACCESS and kept in-frame rearrangements with V and J called. Such tables lack part of the clones; where checked against another copy, unresolved V genes explain under half of the gap, and the rest is unexplained. V, J and clone size are taken as reported in that table, and D and trimming were inferred from the DNA itself. The sample table holds about 45,000 clones, of which about 83% were seen once. Around 8% of the sample is held by the ten biggest clonotypes.

This specimen belongs to a study of blood T cell repertoires in COVID-19 (dated by TCRdb to the early 2020s). With respect to the entire study: The collaborator samples originated in the United States, Italy and Spain and spanned the acute and convalescent phases of COVID-19. Samples were obtained from the ongoing ImmuneRACE study (first 160 participants) and from over 1,000 subjects provided by 6 global collaborators. The prospective study material was composed of cDNA or gDNA derived from T cells, B-cell-depleted T cells, or PBMCs. HLA class I and class II types, where available, came from metadata supplied by the sample provider rather than from assay-based typing. Deeply sampled blood TCRbeta repertoires from subjects exposed to, actively infected with, or recovered from COVID-19 were included in the dataset. Nearly every sample came with metadata listing a de-identified subject ID, COVID-19 status, age in years and sex. The repertoires were released in a freely available public database intended as a resource for research on the immune response to SARS-CoV-2. The paper as a whole reports these results and caveats: Clinical and demographic metadata were provided uncurated, with the amount varying by source and participant.

The germline V gene (reference sequence) specifies GTSNPN as CDR1 and SVGIG as CDR2. From V the trimming removes 3 bases and from J it removes 8 bases, while the gene matches leave 10 bases of the junction unaccounted for. From its cysteine to its phenylalanine, the CDR3 spans 15 amino acids. Only CDR3 DNA remains: 45 bases, in frame from the first base. Collaborating institutions collected whole blood in K2EDTA tubes following their own protocols. For TCRbeta analysis, collaborators shipped samples in one of three forms: frozen whole blood, isolated PBMCs, or DNA extracted from either of those sample types.

The material sequenced was peripheral blood. This clonotype originated in a man aged 80 or over in a cohort sampled during active COVID-19. The chain employs TRBV30 and TRBJ1-4, with 9 bases aligning to TRBD1. This receptor has the CDR3 CAWRGGGQGREKLFF. The base sequence is TGTGCCTGGAGAGGAGGGGGACAGGGTAGGGAAAAACTGTTTTTT.